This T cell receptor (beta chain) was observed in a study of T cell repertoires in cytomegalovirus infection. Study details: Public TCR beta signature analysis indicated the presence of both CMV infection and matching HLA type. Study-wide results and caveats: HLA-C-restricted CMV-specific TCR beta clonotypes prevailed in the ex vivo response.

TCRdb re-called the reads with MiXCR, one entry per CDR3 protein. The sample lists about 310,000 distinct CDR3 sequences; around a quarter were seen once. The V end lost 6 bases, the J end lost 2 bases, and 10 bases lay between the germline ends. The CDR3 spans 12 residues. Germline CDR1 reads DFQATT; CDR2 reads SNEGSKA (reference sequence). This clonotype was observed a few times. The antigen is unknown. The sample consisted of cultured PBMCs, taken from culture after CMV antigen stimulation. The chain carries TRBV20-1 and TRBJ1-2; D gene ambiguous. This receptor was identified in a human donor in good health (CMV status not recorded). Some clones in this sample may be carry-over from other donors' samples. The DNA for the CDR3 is TGCAGTGCCTTTTTGCCAAACTATGGCTACACCTTC. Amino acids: CSAFLPNYGYTF.